This TCR beta chain was captured by sequencing in a study of shared clonotypes between healthy human individuals. Points from the study as a whole: A generally larger estimated richness was seen in naive subsets than in memory subsets. Sampling covered nothing but blood. Tissue TCR repertoires likely differ from those found in blood.

Memory CD4+ cells were the fraction left after CD45RA+ naive selection. Concerning this clone: As yet, its antigen is unknown.

This CDR3 comprises 11 residues. Deletions cut 6 bases from V and 6 bases from J, with 9 bases between. Germline V gene data show CDR1 as MDHEN and CDR2 as SYDVKM. Libraries were prepared by immunoSEQ multiplex PCR; TCRdb keeps only in-frame clonotypes and omits some of them. The table lists 500,000 or so clones, 90% to 97% of them singletons. The sample consisted of naive CD4+ T cells sorted from blood. Subset indicated: CD45RA+ positively selected. This TCR came from a woman in her 30s in good health. The chain is built from TRBV28 and TRBJ2-7; weak D call: TRBD1 (6 bases). CDR3 residues: CASRRTAEQYF. The CDR3, as DNA: TGTGCCAGCAGGCGGACAGCCGAGCAGTACTTC.